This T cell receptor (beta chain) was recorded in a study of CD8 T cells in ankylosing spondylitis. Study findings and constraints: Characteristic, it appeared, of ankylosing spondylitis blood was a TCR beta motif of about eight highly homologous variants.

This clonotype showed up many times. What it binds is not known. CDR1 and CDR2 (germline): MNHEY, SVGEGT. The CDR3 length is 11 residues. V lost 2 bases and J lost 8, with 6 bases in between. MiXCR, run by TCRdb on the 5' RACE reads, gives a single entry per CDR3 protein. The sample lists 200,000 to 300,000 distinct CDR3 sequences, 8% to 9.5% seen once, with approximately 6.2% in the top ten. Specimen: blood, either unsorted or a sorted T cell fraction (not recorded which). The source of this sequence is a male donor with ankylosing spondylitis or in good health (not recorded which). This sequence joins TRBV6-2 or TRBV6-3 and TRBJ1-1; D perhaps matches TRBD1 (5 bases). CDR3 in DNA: TGTGCCAGCAGTTACCCAGGGGAAGCTTTCTTT. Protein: CASSYPGEAFF.